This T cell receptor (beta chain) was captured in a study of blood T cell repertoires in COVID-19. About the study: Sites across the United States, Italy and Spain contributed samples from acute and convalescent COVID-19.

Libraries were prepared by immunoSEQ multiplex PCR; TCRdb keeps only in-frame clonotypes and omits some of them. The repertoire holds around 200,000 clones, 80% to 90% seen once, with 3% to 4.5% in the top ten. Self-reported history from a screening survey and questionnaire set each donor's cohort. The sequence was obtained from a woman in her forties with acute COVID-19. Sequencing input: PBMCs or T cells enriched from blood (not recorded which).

CDR3 sequence: CASSRTGVSTDTQYF. CDR3 DNA: TGTGCCAGCAGCCGCACGGGGGTTTCCACAGATACGCAGTATTTT. This chain links TRBV5-4 with TRBJ2-3; possible D gene TRBD2, 6 bases. This CDR3 has 15 residues. Germline assignment: CDR1 SGHNT and CDR2 YYREEE (reference sequence). The ends were cut back, 4 bases at V and 2 bases at J, with 14 bases in the middle. The full variable domain, rest sourced from reference TRBV5-4 and TRBJ2-3, is ETGVTQSPTHLIKTRGQQVTLRCSSQSGHNTVSWYQQALGQGPQFIFQYYREEENGRGNFPPRFSGLQFPNYSSELNVNALELDDSALYLCASSRTGVSTDTQYFGPGTRLTVL.